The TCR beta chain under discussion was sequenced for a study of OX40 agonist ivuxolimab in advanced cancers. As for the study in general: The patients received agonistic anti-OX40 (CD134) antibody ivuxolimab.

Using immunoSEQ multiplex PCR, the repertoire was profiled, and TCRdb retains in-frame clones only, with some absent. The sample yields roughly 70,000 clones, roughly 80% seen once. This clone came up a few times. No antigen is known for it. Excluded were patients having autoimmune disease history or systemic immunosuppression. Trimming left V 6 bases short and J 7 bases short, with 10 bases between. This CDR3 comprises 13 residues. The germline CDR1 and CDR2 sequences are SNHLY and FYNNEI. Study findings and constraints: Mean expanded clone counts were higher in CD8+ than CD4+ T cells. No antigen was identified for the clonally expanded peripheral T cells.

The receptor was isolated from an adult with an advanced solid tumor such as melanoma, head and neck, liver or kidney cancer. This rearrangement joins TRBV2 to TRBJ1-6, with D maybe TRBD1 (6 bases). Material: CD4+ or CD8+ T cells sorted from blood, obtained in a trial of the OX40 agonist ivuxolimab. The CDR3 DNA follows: TGTGCCAGCAGAACGCAGGGGAATTCACCCCTCCACTTT. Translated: CASRTQGNSPLHF.